This TCR beta chain was documented in a study of blood T cell repertoires in COVID-19. Profiled with immunoSEQ multiplex PCR; TCRdb holds only in-frame clones, not every one. The table lists roughly 340,000 clones, roughly 90% of them singletons. Germline CDR1 is SEHNR and CDR2 is FQNEAQ (reference sequence). The CDR3 has 15 amino acids. After removal of 0 bases from V and 6 bases from J, the junction contained 1 base not matched to a gene. The sample was peripheral blood. The TCR originated in a woman aged 70-85 years with COVID-19, enrolled during active disease. V usage is TRBV7-9 and J usage is TRBJ1-6; 8 bases agree with TRBD1. CDR3 in amino acids: CASSLAQGANSPLHF. The CDR3 coding sequence is TGTGCCAGCAGCTTAGCTCAGGGGGCTAATTCACCCCTCCACTTT.